This record concerns one T cell receptor (beta chain) sequence. Germline values: CDR1 LGHNA, CDR2 YSLEER. The length of the CDR3 is 16 residues. V lost 0 bases, J lost 0 bases, and 9 bases lay in between. The data derive from a study of blood T cell repertoires in COVID-19. Profiling relied on immunoSEQ multiplex PCR, and the TCRdb table lists in-frame clones only, not all of them. The table shows 200,000 to 250,000 clones, with about 85% occurring only once. V is TRBV4-3 and J is TRBJ1-3; D is possibly TRBD1 (5 bases). The receptor was isolated from a man between 18 and 29 years old with active or convalescent COVID-19. Sequenced input: peripheral blood. The CDR3 DNA reads as TGCGCCAGCAGCCAAGATGGGGCGAGCTCTGGAAACACCATATATTTT. It yields the protein CASSQDGASSGNTIYF.